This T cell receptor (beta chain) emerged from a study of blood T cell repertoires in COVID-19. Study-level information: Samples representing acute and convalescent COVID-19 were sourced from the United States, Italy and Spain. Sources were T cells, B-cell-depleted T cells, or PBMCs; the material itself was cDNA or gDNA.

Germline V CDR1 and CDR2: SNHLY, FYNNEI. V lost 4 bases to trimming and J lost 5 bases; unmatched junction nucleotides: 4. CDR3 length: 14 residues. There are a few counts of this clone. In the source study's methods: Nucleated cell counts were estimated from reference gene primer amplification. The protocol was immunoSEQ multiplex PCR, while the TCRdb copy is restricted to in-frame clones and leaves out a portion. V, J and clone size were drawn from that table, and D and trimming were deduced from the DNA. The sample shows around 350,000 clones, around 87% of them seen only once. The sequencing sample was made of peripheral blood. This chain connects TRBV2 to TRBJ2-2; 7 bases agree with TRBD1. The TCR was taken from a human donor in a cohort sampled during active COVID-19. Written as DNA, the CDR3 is TGTGCCAGCAGTGTCGGGACAGATACCGGGGAGCTGTTTTTT. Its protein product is CASSVGTDTGELFF. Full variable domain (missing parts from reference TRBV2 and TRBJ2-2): EPEVTQTPSHQVTQMGQEVILRCVPISNHLYFYWYRQILGQKVEFLVSFYNNEISEKSEIFDDQFSVERPDGSNFTLKIRSTKLEDSAMYFCASSVGTDTGELFFGEGSRLTVL.